This T cell receptor (beta chain) originates from a study of early T cells in non-severe SARS-CoV-2 infection. With V trimmed by 6 bases and J by 6 bases, 11 bases remained unmatched. The CDR3 contains 15 residues. CDR1 and CDR2 (germline): SGHTA, FQGNSA. TCRdb called the 5' RACE reads again in MiXCR, with one record for every CDR3 protein. The sample records around 47,000 distinct CDR3 sequences, 11% being singletons. This chain joins TRBV7-2 and TRBJ2-3; 8 positions match TRBD2. The source material was whole blood. The sequence was collected from an adult who was a healthcare worker with PCR-confirmed SARS-CoV-2 infection or an uninfected control (not recorded which). The CDR3 region is CASSPRGLATDTQYF. The CDR3 DNA reads TGTGCCAGCAGTCCTAGAGGACTAGCAACTGATACGCAGTATTTT.